One sample yielded the 18 T cell receptor beta chains listed below, sequenced in a study of blood T cell repertoires in COVID-19. TCRdb's copy holds only in-frame clones and misses some; the assay was immunoSEQ multiplex PCR. The sample has a few hundred thousand clones; about 85% are singletons. The specimen was peripheral blood. The receptors were sampled from a man younger than 35 with active or convalescent COVID-19.

The chain has TRBV30 and TRBJ2-1, with 14 bases matching TRBD2. The CDR3 consists of 13 residues. The germline V gene has CDR1 GTSNPN and CDR2 SVGIG (reference sequence). J lost 8 bases, V lost 5 bases, and 2 bases had no gene match. CDR3 in amino acids: CAWGLAGGHEQFF. The CDR3 coding sequence is TGTGCCTGGGGACTAGCGGGAGGCCATGAGCAGTTCTTC.

The chain carries TRBV9 and TRBJ2-7, with unresolved D. Trimming left V 6 bases short and J 5 bases short, with 27 bases between. Germline V lookup: CDR1 SGDLS, CDR2 YYNGEE. The CDR3 runs to 17 residues. The CDR3 loop reads CASTPSPSAVASHEQYF. CDR3 in DNA: TGTGCCAGCACCCCAAGCCCCTCCGCCGTTGCTTCCCACGAGCAGTACTTC. The whole variable domain, remainder taken from reference TRBV9 and TRBJ2-7, is DSGVTQTPKHLITATGQRVTLRCSPRSGDLSVYWYQQSLDQGLQFLIQYYNGEERAKGNILERFSAQQFPDLHSELNLSSLELGDSALYFCASTPSPSAVASHEQYFGPGTRLTVT.

This chain joins TRBV28 and TRBJ1-4; no firm D call. This CDR3 is built from 13 residues. The germline V gene encodes CDR1 MDHEN and CDR2 SYDVKM. Trimming took off 5 bases at V and 7 bases at J, with 11 bases between the two ends. The CDR3 region has the DNA TGTGCCAGCAGTGCGCCCGCAGGTGAAAAACTGTTTTTT. It translates to CASSAPAGEKLFF.

The rearrangement links TRBV15 to TRBJ2-3, with D maybe TRBD1 (6 bases). With 3 bases removed from V and 3 bases from J, the gap between germline ends came to 16 bases. The germline gives CDR1 LNHNV, CDR2 YYDKDF (reference sequence). The CDR3 is 16 amino acids. The CDR3 loop is CATSSYSGTRTDTQYF. Written as DNA, the CDR3 is TGTGCCACCAGCAGTTATTCCGGGACACGGACAGATACGCAGTATTTT.

Written as DNA, the CDR3 is TGTGCCAGCAGTGGGGGACAGGATCAGCCCCAGCATTTT. As protein: CASSGGQDQPQHF. The chain is built from TRBV3-1 (or the pseudogene TRBV3-2) and TRBJ1-5, with 8 bases that match TRBD1. The CDR3 totals 13 residues. Trimming removed 6 bases from V and 5 bases from J; junction bases left unmatched: 3. Germline V gene data show CDR1 as LGHDT and CDR2 as YNNKEL (reference sequence).

The J gene is TRBJ2-1, the V gene TRBV10-3, with D possibly being TRBD2 (5 bases). The CDR3 contains 13 residues. V was clipped by 11 bases and J by 4 bases, with 15 bases between them. Looked up from germline, CDR1 is ENHRY and CDR2 is SYGVKD. CDR3 in DNA: TGTGCCCCCCGGGTAGCGCTTTACAATGAGCAGTTCTTC. Protein: CAPRVALYNEQFF.

The J gene is TRBJ2-2, the V gene TRBV7-6, with 7 bases matching TRBD1. Germline lookup yields CDR1 SGHVS and CDR2 FNYEAQ. The CDR3 is made up of 15 amino acids. Trimming cost V 1 base and J 6 bases; bases outside gene matches: 5. The CDR3 is CASSLGPQGAGELFF. The CDR3, as DNA: TGTGCCAGCAGCTTAGGACCTCAGGGGGCCGGGGAGCTGTTTTTT.

The chain uses TRBV15 and TRBJ1-1; D is ambiguous. V was pared by 0 bases and J by 5 bases, with 13 bases between. The CDR3 totals 15 residues. The germline CDR1 and CDR2 sequences are LNHNV and YYDKDF (reference sequence). The CDR3, as DNA: TGTGCCACCAGCAGAGATCGGGGTGTCAGAACTGAAGCTTTCTTT. This codes for CATSRDRGVRTEAFF. The full variable domain, completed using reference TRBV15 and TRBJ1-1, is DAMVIQNPRYQVTQFGKPVTLSCSQTLNHNVMYWYQQKSSQAPKLLFHYYDKDFNNEADTPDNFQSRRPNTSFCFLDIRSPGLGDTAMYLCATSRDRGVRTEAFFGQGTRLTVV.

This chain joins TRBV27 and TRBJ2-7, with TRBD1 as a possible D gene (5 bases). Germline V gene sequence: CDR1 MNHEY, CDR2 SMNVEV (reference sequence). This CDR3 is 12 amino acids long. Trimming removed 7 bases from V and 5 bases from J, with 12 bases in between. The CDR3 bases are TGTGCCAGCAAAACAGGTCCCCACGAGCAGTACTTC. This encodes CASKTGPHEQYF.

The chain joins TRBV27 to TRBJ2-3; D is possibly TRBD2 (6 bases). Trimming removed 5 bases at V and 4 bases at J, with 13 bases between. The CDR3 has 14 amino acids. Germline lookup yields CDR1 MNHEY and CDR2 SMNVEV (reference sequence). The CDR3 DNA reads as TGTGCCAGCAGTATTGGGACTTTCCCAGATACGCAGTATTTT. Amino acid sequence: CASSIGTFPDTQYF.

As DNA, the CDR3 is TGTGCCGGGGCGGGAAACTACAATGAGCAGTTCTTC. Translated, it gives CAGAGNYNEQFF. V gene TRBV12-3 or TRBV12-4 combines with J gene TRBJ2-1; a possible D gene is TRBD2 (6 bases). Deletions cut 11 bases from V and 3 bases from J, with 11 bases between. This CDR3 has 12 residues.

The chain links TRBV5-4 to TRBJ1-1; TRBD1 is a possible D gene (5 bases). Per germline, CDR1 SGHNT and CDR2 YYREEE (reference sequence). The CDR3 is 15 residues long. V lost 0 bases, J lost 5 bases, and 14 bases lay in between. In DNA, the CDR3 is TGTGCCAGCAGCTTGGCCGCTTTAGGGGAAACTGAAGCTTTCTTT. This encodes CASSLAALGETEAFF.

V and J are TRBV6-2 or TRBV6-3 and TRBJ2-3; TRBD2 aligns across 14 bases. Germline trimming cut 4 bases from V and 1 base from J; bases unmatched to any gene: 10. This CDR3 has 19 residues. Germline loops: CDR1 MNHEY, CDR2 SVGEGT. CDR3 DNA sequence: TGTGCCAGCAGTTCCGTCCGGGGGACTAGCGGGAGTGGCACAGATACGCAGTATTTT. Translation gives CASSSVRGTSGSGTDTQYF.

V and J are TRBV4-1 and TRBJ2-2; the D is unclear. Germline V gene data show CDR1 as MGHRA and CDR2 as YSYEKL. V was shortened by 1 base and J by 9 bases, with 9 bases between the two germline ends. This CDR3 is built from 13 residues. The CDR3 here is CASSQASFRELFF. The CDR3 DNA is TGCGCCAGCAGCCAAGCGTCTTTTAGGGAGCTGTTTTTT.

The chain combines TRBV9 with TRBJ1-1; D remains unclear. Germline values: CDR1 SGDLS, CDR2 YYNGEE. V gave up 4 bases and J gave up 0 bases, with 7 bases separating them. CDR3 length equals 13 residues. The CDR3 DNA sequence: TGTGCCAGCAGCAACCCAGTGAACACTGAAGCTTTCTTT. Protein product: CASSNPVNTEAFF.

To note about this clone: The sample carries other DNA sequences with the same CDR3. The rearrangement links TRBV19 to TRBJ2-3, with D possibly being TRBD1 (5 bases). Germline CDR1 is LNHDA and CDR2 is SQIVND (reference sequence). The V end was cut by 0 bases, the J end by 1 base, with 5 bases between. There are 14 residues in the CDR3. The CDR3 here is CASSIDRGTDTQYF. CDR3 sequence (DNA): TGTGCCAGTAGTATAGACAGGGGCACAGATACGCAGTATTTT. The full variable domain, its missing parts supplied by reference TRBV19 and TRBJ2-3, is DGGITQSPKYLFRKEGQNVTLSCEQNLNHDAMYWYRQDPGQGLRLIYYSQIVNDFQKGDIAEGYSVSREKKESFPLTVTSAQKNPTAFYLCASSIDRGTDTQYFGPGTRLTVL.

The chain uses TRBV4-2 and TRBJ2-2, with 9 bases aligning to TRBD2. The CDR3 runs 17 residues. Germline loops: CDR1 LGHNA, CDR2 YNFKEQ. The ends lost 0 bases at V and 5 bases at J; junction bases unmatched: 7. The CDR3 protein is CASSQDVAGGRTGELFF. In nucleotides, the CDR3 is TGTGCCAGCAGCCAAGATGTCGCGGGAGGGCGGACCGGGGAGCTGTTTTTT.

The V and J genes are TRBV2 and TRBJ2-2; a weak D match, TRBD1 (5 bases). The length of the CDR3 is 15 residues. Trimming removed 8 bases at V and 1 base at J, with 14 bases between. CDR1 SNHLY and CDR2 FYNNEI come from the germline V gene. The CDR3 coding sequence is TGTGCCAGCGTCCCGTACAGGCAGAACACCGGGGAGCTGTTTTTT. As protein: CASVPYRQNTGELFF.